This T cell receptor (beta chain) was identified during a study of shared clonotypes between healthy human individuals. The assay was immunoSEQ multiplex PCR, and TCRdb's table has in-frame clones only and misses some. The repertoire holds some 470,000 clones, with 76% as singletons. The V end lost 1 base, the J end lost 11 bases, and 17 bases lay between the germline ends. Germline V gene lookup returns CDR1 LNHDA and CDR2 SQIVND (reference sequence). CDR3 length: 14 amino acids. This sequence joins TRBV19 and TRBJ1-1; D might be TRBD1 (6 bases). The clonotype originates from a woman aged 35 to 49 in good health. Some clones in this sample may be carry-over from other donors' samples. Sequencing was carried out using PBMCs. As DNA, the CDR3 is TGTGCCAGTAGTATAGCCCCGGGGGCCCGTGGGGCTTTCTTT. Its protein product is CASSIAPGARGAFF.